This TCR beta chain was captured in a study of cytomegalovirus exposure and HLA in healthy donors. Looked up from germline, CDR1 is KGHSH and CDR2 is LQKENI. This CDR3 is built from 14 residues. The trim removed 6 bases at V and 3 bases at J, leaving 5 bases unmatched. PCR primers comprised 60 Vbeta and 13 Jbeta primers. Method: immunoSEQ multiplex PCR; TCRdb's copy keeps in-frame clones and lacks some. The sample yields 77,000 or so clones, roughly 84% seen once. The source is a man in his 70s in good health and CMV-seropositive. Sample: PBMCs. The rearrangement uses TRBV18 and TRBJ1-5; TRBD1 matches at 7 bases. CDR3 coding DNA: TGTGCCAGCTCTCCTGGACAGGACAATCAGCCCCAGCATTTT. It codes for CASSPGQDNQPQHF.